Shown below are 16 T cell receptor beta chains from a single sample sequenced in a study of CD8 T cells in Susac syndrome. When the RNA was reverse transcribed, random hexamers were used with an input of roughly 0.5 to 1 ug. TCRdb reprocessed the immunoSEQ multiplex PCR reads with MiXCR, giving one entry per CDR3 protein. The sample has roughly 140,000 distinct CDR3 sequences, approximately 94% seen once. Sequencing was done on a sample of CD8+ T cells from PBMCs. The receptors come from a human donor with multiple sclerosis.

V gene TRBV20-1 combines with J gene TRBJ1-5, with D possibly TRBD1 on 5 matching bases. Germline-derived CDR1 and CDR2 are DFQATT and SNEGSKA (reference sequence). Trimming pared 6 bases from V and 5 bases from J, leaving 14 bases between. The CDR3 is made up of 13 amino acids. The CDR3 protein is CSARGRVDQPQHF. CDR3 nucleotide sequence: TGCAGTGCAAGGGGCAGGGTGGATCAGCCCCAGCATTTT.

This clonotype was seen a single time. The chain joins TRBV7-9 to TRBJ2-7; 8 bases align to TRBD1. After removal of 5 bases from V and 4 bases from J, the junction contained 7 bases not matched to a gene. CDR1 and CDR2 (germline): SEHNR, FQNEAQ (reference sequence). This CDR3 spans 14 amino acids. CDR3 amino acids: CASSRTGNLYEQYF. Written as DNA, the CDR3 is TGTGCCAGCAGCCGGACAGGGAACCTATACGAGCAGTACTTC.

Here the CDR3 DNA reads TGTGCCAGCAGTCCAGGGGTACGCAGCACAGATACGCAGTATTTT. Translating it yields CASSPGVRSTDTQYF. This chain joins TRBV12-3 or TRBV12-4 and TRBJ2-3, with a possible D match to TRBD1 (6 bases). With 5 bases removed from V and 0 bases from J, the gap between germline ends came to 12 bases. This CDR3 is 15 amino acids long.

The chain joins TRBV5-6 to TRBJ1-5; a possible D gene is TRBD1 (6 bases). Between the trimmed V and J ends, which lost 2 bases and 3 bases, there was a span of 18 bases. CDR1 and CDR2 from the germline V gene are SGHDT and YYEEEE. The CDR3 runs 17 residues. Here the CDR3 DNA reads TGTGCCAGCAGCTTAGCGAACGAAGGGGGTCCCAATCAGCCCCAGCATTTT. Amino acids: CASSLANEGGPNQPQHF.

The chain joins TRBV6-4 to TRBJ2-2, with D possibly matching TRBD1 (6 bases). The CDR3 consists of 13 residues. Trimming pared 2 bases from V and 5 bases from J, leaving 6 bases between. Germline V gene sequence: CDR1 MRHNA, CDR2 SNTAGT. The CDR3 protein is CASSDQGTGELFF. The CDR3 DNA reads as TGTGCCAGCAGTGACCAGGGGACCGGGGAGCTGTTTTTT.

The V and J genes are TRBV5-5 and TRBJ2-4; TRBD1 or TRBD2 may be the D gene (5 bases each). Germline values: CDR1 SGHKS, CDR2 YYEKEE (reference sequence). Trimming cost V 4 bases and J 8 bases, with 16 bases left between them. The CDR3 is made up of 14 amino acids. Here the CDR3 DNA reads TGTGCCAGCAGCAAGGGAGAGGGGCGGGACATTCAGTACTTC. The encoded protein is CASSKGEGRDIQYF.

The rearrangement links TRBV10-3 to TRBJ2-1, with 10 bases identical to TRBD1. V lost 6 bases to trimming and J lost 2 bases; unmatched junction nucleotides: 7. CDR1 and CDR2 (germline): ENHRY, SYGVKD. CDR3 length equals 16 residues. DNA for the CDR3: TGTGCCATCAGCCAATCCGGGACAGGGGCCTACAATGAGCAGTTCTTC. Amino acid sequence: CAISQSGTGAYNEQFF.

The chain couples TRBV12-3 or TRBV12-4 to TRBJ2-5; 7 nucleotides match TRBD1. The trim removed 6 bases at V and 5 bases at J, leaving 15 bases unmatched. The CDR3 has 16 amino acids. The CDR3 DNA sequence: TGTGCCAGCAGCAGACAGGGAGAGGGTTTGGACGAGACCCAGTACTTC. Translating gives CASSRQGEGLDETQYF.

The chain's CDR3 is CATPGGVHGYTF. In DNA, the CDR3 is TGTGCCACTCCAGGGGGGGTTCATGGCTACACCTTC. This chain joins TRBV2 and TRBJ1-2, with 7 positions matching TRBD1. CDR1 is SNHLY and CDR2 is FYNNEI in the germline V gene. The CDR3 consists of 12 residues. The junction had 8 bases not matched to a gene; V was cut back by 10 bases and J by 6 bases.

The chain couples TRBV7-9 to TRBJ1-5; D gene uncertain. Germline CDR1 and CDR2: SEHNR and FQNEAQ (reference sequence). The CDR3 is made up of 12 amino acids. V was shortened by 7 bases and J by 4 bases, with 8 bases between the two germline ends. CDR3 region: CASTQLNQPQHF. Written as DNA, the CDR3 is TGTGCCAGCACCCAACTGAATCAGCCCCAGCATTTT. The full variable domain, its missing parts supplied by reference TRBV7-9 and TRBJ1-5, is DTGVSQNPRHKITKRGQNVTFRCDPISEHNRLYWYRQTLGQGPEFLTYFQNEAQLEKSRLLSDRFSAERPKGSFSTLEIQRTEQGDSAMYLCASTQLNQPQHFGDGTRLSIL.

The CDR3 reads CSARTGLGYGYTF. CDR3 DNA sequence: TGCAGCGCACGGACAGGGTTGGGCTATGGCTACACCTTC. V usage is TRBV29-1 and J usage is TRBJ1-2, with 8 nucleotides matching TRBD1. The CDR3 contains 13 residues. The germline gives CDR1 SQVTM, CDR2 ANQGSEA. After removal of 7 bases from V and 4 bases from J, the junction contained 8 bases not matched to a gene. The full variable domain, in which reference TRBV29-1 and TRBJ1-2 provide the parts outside the CDR3, is SAVISQKPSRDICQRGTSLTIQCQVDSQVTMMFWYRQQPGQSLTLIATANQGSEATYESGFVIDKFPISRPNLTFSTLTVSNMSPEDSSIYLCSARTGLGYGYTFGSGTRLTVV.

The rearrangement joins TRBV6-5 to TRBJ2-1, with D tentatively TRBD1 or TRBD2 (5 bases each). Deletions cut 2 bases from V and 9 bases from J, with 8 bases between. This CDR3 has 12 amino acids. CDR1 is MNHEY, CDR2 SVGAGI, per germline. The CDR3 region has the DNA TGTGCCAGCAGTTACGGGGGAAGTGAGCAGTTCTTC. Protein: CASSYGGSEQFF.

V is TRBV14 and J is TRBJ1-5; D ambiguous. V was trimmed by 1 base and J by 0 bases, leaving 7 bases between them. Per germline, CDR1 SGHDN and CDR2 FVKESK. This CDR3 is 15 amino acids long. CDR3 coding DNA: TGTGCCAGCAGCCAAGGGACGGTTAGCAATCAGCCCCAGCATTTT. Its protein is CASSQGTVSNQPQHF.

CDR3 nucleotide sequence: TGTGCCAGCAGCCAAGATTCCGGATGGGACAAGGGCGAGCAGTACTTC. Its protein product is CASSQDSGWDKGEQYF. The chain links TRBV14 to TRBJ2-7; D may be TRBD1 (6 bases). The CDR3 extends over 16 amino acids. Germline assignment: CDR1 SGHDN and CDR2 FVKESK. V lost 0 bases and J 6 bases, leaving 18 bases between the germline ends.

The V gene is TRBV7-9, the J gene TRBJ2-7; a weak D match, TRBD2 (5 bases). Germline CDR1 reads SEHNR; CDR2 reads FQNEAQ (reference sequence). The V end was cut by 10 bases, the J end by 5 bases, with 9 bases between. The CDR3 consists of 10 residues. CDR3 amino acids: CAIGVNEQYF. For the CDR3, the DNA is TGTGCCATCGGGGTAAACGAGCAGTACTTC.

The chain carries TRBV29-1 and TRBJ2-7, with no clear D. The CDR3 sequence is 13 residues long. The V end was cut by 7 bases, the J end by 8 bases, with 21 bases between. Germline V gene lookup returns CDR1 SQVTM and CDR2 ANQGSEA. In nucleotides, the CDR3 is TGCAGCGCCGTTGGTGGTCAATTGAGCAAGCAGTACTTC. Translation: CSAVGGQLSKQYF.